The 17 T cell receptor beta chains presented below share a single source sample, sequenced in a study of blood T cell repertoires in COVID-19. The protocol was immunoSEQ multiplex PCR, while the TCRdb copy is restricted to in-frame clones and leaves out a portion. Here the sample spans some 100,000 clones, 85% to 90% being singletons. The specimen was peripheral blood. Every receptor here comes from a woman over 75 with active COVID-19.

The chain combines TRBV7-8 with TRBJ2-3; possible D gene TRBD2, 5 bases. Germline loops: CDR1 SGHVS, CDR2 FQNEAQ. The CDR3 length is 16 residues. Trimming removed 3 bases at V and 5 bases at J, with 18 bases between. The DNA for the CDR3 is TGTGCCAGCAGCTTTCTTAACCGGGGAGTCAGAGATACGCAGTATTTT. Protein product: CASSFLNRGVRDTQYF.

V usage is TRBV6-2 or TRBV6-3 and J usage is TRBJ2-3, with D perhaps TRBD2 (6 bases). V lost 4 bases, J lost 3 bases, and 11 bases lay in between. Germline assignment: CDR1 MNHEY and CDR2 SVGEGT. The CDR3 runs to 14 residues. Written as DNA, the CDR3 is TGTGCCAGCAGTTCGGGACTCGTTACAGATACGCAGTATTTT. Its protein product is CASSSGLVTDTQYF.

V gene TRBV5-4 combines with J gene TRBJ2-7; 7 bases align to TRBD2. After removal of 0 bases from V and 4 bases from J, the junction contained 7 bases not matched to a gene. Germline V gene sequence: CDR1 SGHNT, CDR2 YYREEE (reference sequence). This CDR3 spans 15 amino acids. This CDR3 is CASSLGGSGRYEQYF. The CDR3, as DNA: TGTGCCAGCAGCTTGGGGGGCTCCGGGAGGTACGAGCAGTACTTC.

This clone showed up just once. This chain joins TRBV10-2 and TRBJ2-7; 9 bases map to TRBD2. The CDR3 sequence is 14 residues long. CDR1 WSHSY and CDR2 SAAADI come from the germline V gene. With 10 bases clipped from V and 2 bases from J, the junction kept 9 bases outside the gene matches. As DNA, the CDR3 is TGCGCCACCCGTTTAGCGGGAGCCACCTACGAGCAGTACTTC. Its translation is CATRLAGATYEQYF.

The chain carries TRBV18 and TRBJ1-2; the match to TRBD1 covers 8 bases. The CDR3 totals 15 residues. V lost 3 bases to trimming and J lost 4 bases; unmatched junction nucleotides: 7. The germline CDR1 and CDR2 sequences are KGHSH and LQKENI. The CDR3 sequence: CASSPRQGFSYGYTF. CDR3 sequence (DNA): TGTGCCAGCTCACCGCGACAGGGGTTTTCCTATGGCTACACCTTC.

This clone was counted only a few times. The sample carries other DNA sequences with the same CDR3. The chain combines TRBV10-3 with TRBJ1-1; 7 nucleotides line up with TRBD1. The J segment lost 4 bases and the V segment lost 6 bases, leaving 2 bases of the junction unmatched. The CDR3 totals 12 residues. Per the germline V gene, CDR1 is ENHRY and CDR2 is SYGVKD. The CDR3 spells CAISPGGTEAFF. The DNA for the CDR3 is TGTGCCATCAGCCCAGGGGGCACTGAAGCTTTCTTT.

The chain couples TRBV5-4 to TRBJ2-1; the match to TRBD2 covers 13 bases. V trimming: 3 bases; J trimming: 9 bases; junction bases outside the gene matches: 9. CDR1 and CDR2 from the germline V gene are SGHNT and YYREEE (reference sequence). There are 16 residues in the CDR3. CDR3 coding DNA: TGTGCCAGCAGCTCAGGGACTAGCGGGACGACAGGTGAGCAGTTCTTC. This encodes CASSSGTSGTTGEQFF.

This chain connects TRBV29-1 to TRBJ2-7; tentatively, D is TRBD2 (6 bases). The CDR3 is 13 residues long. Trimming cost V 1 base and J 2 bases, with 9 bases left between them. Germline values: CDR1 SQVTM, CDR2 ANQGSEA. CDR3 in amino acids: CSVEAGDTYEQYF. The CDR3 coding sequence is TGCAGCGTTGAAGCGGGAGACACCTACGAGCAGTACTTC.

The chain links TRBV19 to TRBJ2-5, with D unresolved. This CDR3 is 10 amino acids long. Germline CDR1 LNHDA, CDR2 SQIVND (reference sequence). CDR3 DNA: TGTCGCAGGCGCCCGGAGACCCAGTACTTC. This translates into CRRRPETQYF.

V is TRBV5-1 and J is TRBJ2-5; D might be TRBD1 (5 bases). The germline V and J ends were trimmed by 0 bases and 2 bases, with 14 bases remaining between them. Germline V gene sequence: CDR1 SGHRS, CDR2 YFSETQ. This CDR3 spans 16 amino acids. CDR3 in DNA: TGCGCCAGCAGCTTGGTGGAGATTAGGGGTCAAGAGACCCAGTACTTC. This gives the protein CASSLVEIRGQETQYF.

The chain is built from TRBV5-4 and TRBJ2-2; D is unclear. The CDR3 extends over 12 amino acids. V lost 1 base to trimming and J lost 6 bases, with 4 bases between them. The germline V gene encodes CDR1 SGHNT and CDR2 YYREEE (reference sequence). The CDR3 is CASSLPAGELFF. The DNA of the CDR3 is TGTGCCAGCAGCTTGCCCGCCGGGGAGCTGTTTTTT. Drawing the rest from reference TRBV5-4 and TRBJ2-2, the complete variable domain is ETGVTQSPTHLIKTRGQQVTLRCSSQSGHNTVSWYQQALGQGPQFIFQYYREEENGRGNFPPRFSGLQFPNYSSELNVNALELDDSALYLCASSLPAGELFFGEGSRLTVL.

This chain links TRBV5-5 with TRBJ2-3, with 7 bases aligning to TRBD2. CDR3 size: 19 residues. Germline trimming cut 5 bases from V and 5 bases from J; bases unmatched to any gene: 23. Looked up from germline, CDR1 is SGHKS and CDR2 is YYEKEE (reference sequence). CDR3 DNA sequence: TGTGCCAGCAGAACAGGCCGGCGGCTCGCGGGAGCAATGGGAGATACGCAGTATTTT. Protein: CASRTGRRLAGAMGDTQYF.

Remarks on this clone: Additional DNA sequences in this sample encode the identical CDR3. The chain combines TRBV28 with TRBJ1-1, with D hard to call. Germline V gene lookup returns CDR1 MDHEN and CDR2 SYDVKM. Trimming took off 3 bases at V and 1 base at J, with 6 bases between the two ends. The CDR3 covers 13 residues. CDR3 sequence (DNA): TGTGCCAGCAGTTTGGGGAGGAACACTGAAGCTTTCTTT. It codes for CASSLGRNTEAFF.

This clone was detected only a few times. The gene calls are TRBV6-5 and TRBJ2-7; maybe TRBD1 (6 bases). Germline V gives CDR1 MNHEY, CDR2 SVGAGI. The germline V and J ends were trimmed by 6 bases and 4 bases, with 19 bases remaining between them. The CDR3 has 15 amino acids. The CDR3 DNA reads TGTGCCAGCAGCCAAGTAGGGGGAGTCGGGTACGAGCAGTACTTC. The encoded protein is CASSQVGGVGYEQYF.

The chain uses TRBV7-6 and TRBJ1-3; D perhaps matches TRBD1 (5 bases). CDR1 is SGHVS and CDR2 is FNYEAQ in the germline V gene. Trimming removed 1 base from V and 3 bases from J, with 10 bases in between. This CDR3 region has 15 residues. The CDR3 here is CASSLVAGYGNTIYF. For the CDR3, the DNA is TGTGCCAGCAGCTTAGTGGCAGGGTATGGAAACACCATATATTTT.

V and J are TRBV20-1 and TRBJ2-3; TRBD2 matches 7 bases. Germline lookup yields CDR1 DFQATT and CDR2 SNEGSKA (reference sequence). The CDR3 is made up of 11 amino acids. V gave up 6 bases and J gave up 6 bases; unmatched junction bases: 3. CDR3 in DNA: TGCAGTGCAGAGGGAGGGGATACGCAGTATTTT. Translated, it gives CSAEGGDTQYF.

The chain combines TRBV11-2 with TRBJ2-3; 9 positions match TRBD2. Unmatched junction bases numbered 7, after V lost 1 base and J lost 5 bases. Germline CDR1 is SGHAT and CDR2 is FQNNGV. This CDR3 contains 16 residues. The CDR3 DNA reads as TGTGCCAGCAGCTTAGTCCCTAGCGGGGTCGTAGATACGCAGTATTTT. Amino acids: CASSLVPSGVVDTQYF.